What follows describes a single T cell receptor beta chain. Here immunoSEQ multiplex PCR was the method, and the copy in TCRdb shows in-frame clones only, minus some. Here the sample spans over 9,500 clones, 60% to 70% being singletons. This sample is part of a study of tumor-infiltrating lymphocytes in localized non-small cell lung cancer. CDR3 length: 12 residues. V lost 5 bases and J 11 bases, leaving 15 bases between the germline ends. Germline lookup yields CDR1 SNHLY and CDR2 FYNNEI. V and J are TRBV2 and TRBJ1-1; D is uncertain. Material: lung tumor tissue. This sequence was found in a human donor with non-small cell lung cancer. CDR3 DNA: TGTGCCAGCAGTTTTTTGCCAGGTTTGGCTTTCTTT. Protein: CASSFLPGLAFF. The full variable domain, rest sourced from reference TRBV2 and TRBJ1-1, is EPEVTQTPSHQVTQMGQEVILRCVPISNHLYFYWYRQILGQKVEFLVSFYNNEISEKSEIFDDQFSVERPDGSNFTLKIRSTKLEDSAMYFCASSFLPGLAFFGQGTRLTVV.